The rows below give T cell receptor beta chains drawn from one sample of a study of T cell responses to AZD1222 COVID-19 vaccine. The table came from immunoSEQ multiplex PCR; TCRdb's copy has only in-frame clones and leaves some out. The sample records about 120,000 clones, about 91% being singletons. The material was peripheral blood, obtained on day 0 of AZD1222 vaccination. The receptors come from an adult in good health. Each CDR3 is given with its conserved first and last residue. The D gene is left open where the match is weak. The size entry is marked missing in some rows and otherwise reads once, few, many or a size class.

J | V | size | D | DNA | CDR3
TRBJ2-7 | TRBV15 | NA | TRBD2 | TGTGCCACCAGCAGTGTGGCGGGGAGGGGCTACGAGCAGTACTTC | CATSSVAGRGYEQYF
TRBJ2-7 | TRBV3-1/TRBV3-2 | NA | NA | TGTGCCAGCAGCCAAGATACCCTTACTGGGCAGTACTTC | CASSQDTLTGQYF
TRBJ1-1 | TRBV25-1 | NA | NA | TGTGCCAGCAGTGGCACCGGGACTGAGGCTTTCTTT | CASSGTGTEAFF
TRBJ1-5 | TRBV7-7 | NA | NA | TGTGCTAGCAGTCCGGGGCTCGGTCAGCCCCAGCATTTT | CASSPGLGQPQHF
TRBJ1-1 | TRBV5-1 | NA | TRBD1 | TGCGCCAGCACTCGACAGGGAGCTGCGAACACTGAAGCTTTCTTT | CASTRQGAANTEAFF
TRBJ1-4 | TRBV5-4 | NA | TRBD1 | TGTGCCAGCAGCTCACAGGGGGCAAGTGAAAAACTGTTTTTT | CASSSQGASEKLFF
TRBJ2-1 | TRBV5-1 | NA | TRBD2 | TGCGCCAGCAGCTCACTAGCGGAGTACAATGAGCAGTTCTTC | CASSSLAEYNEQFF
TRBJ2-1 | TRBV13 | once | NA | TGTGCCAGCAGCTTAAACAATGAGCAGTTCTTC | CASSLNNEQFF
TRBJ1-6 | TRBV10-3 | once | TRBD1 | TGTGCCATCAGTGAGGGAACCGGGACAGGGCATTCACCCCTCCACTTT | CAISEGTGTGHSPLHF
TRBJ2-5 | TRBV28 | NA | NA | TGTGCCACCAGAAATGGGGGGTGGTCAGAGACCCAGTACTTC | CATRNGGWSETQYF
TRBJ1-2 | TRBV4-2 | few | TRBD1 | TGTGCCAGCAGCCCTGGGACAGGGAGCTATGGCTACACCTTC | CASSPGTGSYGYTF
TRBJ1-1 | TRBV2 | NA | TRBD1 | TGTGCCAGCAGTGAGTTAGGGACAGGCAACACTGAAGCTTTCTTT | CASSELGTGNTEAFF
TRBJ1-5 | TRBV6-5 | NA | TRBD1 | TGTGCCAGCAGTCGAGACAGGGGGAATCAGCCCCAGCATTTT | CASSRDRGNQPQHF
TRBJ1-2 | TRBV12-3/TRBV12-4 | NA | NA | TGTGCCAGCACAGTTCGGGGCTACACCTTC | CASTVRGYTF
TRBJ2-3 | TRBV4-2 | NA | NA | TGTGCCAGCAGCCAAGTGGGCAGCCCCACAGATACGCAGTATTTT | CASSQVGSPTDTQYF